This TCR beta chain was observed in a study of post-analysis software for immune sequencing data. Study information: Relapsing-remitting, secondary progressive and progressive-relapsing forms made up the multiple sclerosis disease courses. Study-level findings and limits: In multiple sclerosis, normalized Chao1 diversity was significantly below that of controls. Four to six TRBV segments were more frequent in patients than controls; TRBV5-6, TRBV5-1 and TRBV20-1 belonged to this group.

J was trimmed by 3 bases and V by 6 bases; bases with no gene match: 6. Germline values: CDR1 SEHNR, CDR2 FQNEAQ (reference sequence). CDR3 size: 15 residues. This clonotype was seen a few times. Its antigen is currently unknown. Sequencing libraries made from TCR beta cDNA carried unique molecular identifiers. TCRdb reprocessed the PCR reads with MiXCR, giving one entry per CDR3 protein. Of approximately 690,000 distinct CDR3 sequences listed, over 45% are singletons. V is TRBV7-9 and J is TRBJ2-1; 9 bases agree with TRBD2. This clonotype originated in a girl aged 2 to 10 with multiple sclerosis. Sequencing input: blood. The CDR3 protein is CASRRSGSSYNEQFF. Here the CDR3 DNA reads TGTGCCAGCAGACGTAGCGGGAGTAGCTACAATGAGCAGTTCTTC.